This entry lists 30 T cell receptor beta chains sequenced from one sample in a study of response to subunit inactivated influenza vaccine. Via MiXCR, TCRdb re-called the RT-PCR reads, giving one row per CDR3 protein. Here the sample spans 650,000 or so distinct CDR3 sequences, around 15% being singletons. Here the sequenced sample was PBMCs from blood, taken roughly 15 days before vaccination. The receptors stem from a man aged 50 to 59 who received an inactivated influenza vaccine.

The J gene is TRBJ1-1, the V gene TRBV20-1; D gene ambiguous. V was pared by 1 base and J by 7 bases, with 19 bases between. Germline V CDR1 and CDR2: DFQATT, SNEGSKA (reference sequence). This CDR3 contains 15 residues. The CDR3 protein is CSARAATRGVGEAFF. CDR3 coding DNA: TGCAGTGCTAGAGCCGCCACCCGGGGTGTTGGTGAAGCTTTCTTT.

This clonotype has at least ten counts. This chain joins TRBV20-1 and TRBJ1-1; D unresolved. The CDR3 consists of 13 residues. V lost 3 bases and J 8 bases, leaving 16 bases between the germline ends. Germline loops: CDR1 DFQATT, CDR2 SNEGSKA (reference sequence). The CDR3 DNA reads TGCAGTGCTAGGGCGCTTCGGGCCACAGAAGCTTTCTTT. Its translation is CSARALRATEAFF.

CDR3 sequence (DNA): TGTGCCAGCAGCTCGGTTGGTTGGAGAAACACCGGGGAGCTGTTTTTT. Its translation: CASSSVGWRNTGELFF. The rearrangement uses TRBV7-9 and TRBJ2-2; no reliable D call. This CDR3 is 16 amino acids long. Trimming took off 4 bases at V and 2 bases at J, with 14 bases between the two ends. Germline CDR1 SEHNR, CDR2 FQNEAQ (reference sequence). The variable domain in full, with the rest retrieved from reference TRBV7-9 and TRBJ2-2, is DTGVSQNPRHKITKRGQNVTFRCDPISEHNRLYWYRQTLGQGPEFLTYFQNEAQLEKSRLLSDRFSAERPKGSFSTLEIQRTEQGDSAMYLCASSSVGWRNTGELFFGEGSRLTVL.

This clonotype has only a few counts. The chain recombines TRBV7-9 with TRBJ1-1; TRBD1 matches at 9 bases. CDR3 size: 15 residues. V lost 6 bases, J lost 4 bases, and 9 bases stayed unmatched. Germline loops: CDR1 SEHNR, CDR2 FQNEAQ (reference sequence). DNA of the CDR3: TGTGCCAGCAGAAATCCCGGGACAGGGCCCACTGAAGCTTTCTTT. Translation: CASRNPGTGPTEAFF.

The J gene is TRBJ2-1, the V gene TRBV15; D tentatively fits TRBD1 or TRBD2 (5 bases each). The germline CDR1 and CDR2 sequences are LNHNV and YYDKDF (reference sequence). CDR3 length equals 14 residues. With 3 bases removed from V and 7 bases from J, the gap between germline ends came to 13 bases. CDR3 region: CATSSSGAVNEQFF. CDR3 coding DNA: TGTGCCACCAGCAGTTCCGGGGCCGTAAATGAGCAGTTCTTC.

The V and J genes are TRBV28 and TRBJ1-5; no firm D call. Germline V gene data show CDR1 as MDHEN and CDR2 as SYDVKM. The CDR3 spans 13 residues. Trimming took 7 bases from V and 7 from J, leaving 14 bases between them. CDR3 bases: TGTGCCAGCAACCCCCGAATCGGGCAGCCCCAGCATTTT. Translated: CASNPRIGQPQHF.

This clonotype was seen only a few times. The chain uses TRBV6-1 and TRBJ1-1; TRBD1 might be the D (6 bases). CDR3 length: 15 residues. V dropped 6 bases and J dropped 6 bases, with 20 bases sitting between them. Germline values: CDR1 MNHNS, CDR2 SASEGT. The CDR3 loop reads CASRTLQRGLAEAFF. In nucleotides, the CDR3 is TGTGCCAGCAGGACTTTACAGAGGGGGTTGGCTGAAGCTTTCTTT.

The gene calls are TRBV6-1 and TRBJ2-7, with 9 bases fitting TRBD2. The CDR3 is 15 amino acids. Per germline, CDR1 MNHNS and CDR2 SASEGT. V lost 5 bases and J lost 9; bases outside the gene matches: 14. Here the CDR3 DNA reads TGTGCCAGCAGTCCTCTTGCGGGAGGGCCTGTCGGGCAGTACTTC. It specifies CASSPLAGGPVGQYF.

This clonotype was counted between two and nine times. This sequence joins TRBV29-1 and TRBJ2-1; no firm D call. The CDR3 extends over 13 amino acids. Germline V gene data show CDR1 as SQVTM and CDR2 as ANQGSEA. V dropped 4 bases and J dropped 3 bases, with 10 bases sitting between them. The CDR3 loop is CSVVGFGYNEQFF. The CDR3 region has the DNA TGCAGCGTTGTGGGGTTTGGCTACAATGAGCAGTTCTTC.

There are many counts of this clonotype. This sequence joins TRBV28 and TRBJ2-1; the D gene is possibly TRBD2 (5 bases). The germline V gene encodes CDR1 MDHEN and CDR2 SYDVKM. This CDR3 has 11 amino acids. Trimming took 7 bases from V and 9 from J, leaving 10 bases between them. The CDR3 DNA sequence: TGTGCCAGCACTCTTGAGGGTGAGCAGTTCTTC. Its translation: CASTLEGEQFF.

V gene TRBV20-1 combines with J gene TRBJ1-2; no reliable D call. Germline V gene data show CDR1 as DFQATT and CDR2 as SNEGSKA (reference sequence). The CDR3 covers 15 residues. V was cut by 1 base and J by 4 bases, with 16 bases left in between. In nucleotides, the CDR3 is TGCAGTGCTAGAGGGGCATTGCTTTGGATCTATGGCTACACCTTC. Its translation is CSARGALLWIYGYTF.

In its sample, this clonotype was seen a few times. The chain is built from TRBV7-6 and TRBJ2-7; 14 positions agree with TRBD2. The CDR3 covers 19 residues. From germline, CDR1 is SGHVS and CDR2 FNYEAQ. The ends lost 1 base at V and 2 bases at J; junction bases unmatched: 10. Here the CDR3 reads CASSLVPGLAGGGAYEQYF. CDR3 nucleotide sequence: TGTGCCAGCAGCTTAGTGCCCGGACTAGCGGGAGGAGGGGCCTACGAGCAGTACTTC.

This clonotype was detected a few times. The gene calls are TRBV5-1 and TRBJ2-1, with D unclear. The CDR3 runs to 12 residues. V lost 4 bases and J lost 4, with 6 bases in between. From germline, CDR1 is SGHRS and CDR2 YFSETQ. The CDR3 bases are TGCGCCAGCAGCATTTCGTACAATGAGCAGTTCTTC. Protein sequence: CASSISYNEQFF.

This clonotype has only a few counts. CDR3 loop: CASSQDLADYQETQYF. The CDR3 DNA follows: TGCGCCAGCAGCCAAGATTTAGCCGACTACCAAGAGACCCAGTACTTC. J is TRBJ2-5 and V is TRBV4-1; D gene unclear. CDR1 and CDR2 (germline): MGHRA, YSYEKL. Trimming removed 0 bases at V and 0 bases at J, with 11 bases between. The CDR3 covers 16 residues.

This clonotype was found a few times. This chain connects TRBV4-1 to TRBJ1-4; a weak D match, TRBD1 (5 bases). Germline-derived CDR1 and CDR2 are MGHRA and YSYEKL. V was shortened by 3 bases and J by 0 bases, with 8 bases between the two germline ends. The CDR3 spans 15 residues. The CDR3 here is CASSQGPTTNEKLFF. The CDR3 DNA follows: TGCGCCAGCAGCCAGGGGCCCACAACTAATGAAAAACTGTTTTTT.

V gene TRBV12-3 or TRBV12-4 combines with J gene TRBJ2-3; 7 positions agree with TRBD2. This CDR3 has 15 residues. Trimming removed 7 bases from V and 0 bases from J; junction bases left unmatched: 7. The CDR3 bases are TGTGCCAGCACTACGGGGCGGGAGAGCACAGATACGCAGTATTTT. This gives the protein CASTTGRESTDTQYF.

V gene TRBV29-1 combines with J gene TRBJ2-3, with 7 bases matching TRBD2. Per germline, CDR1 SQVTM and CDR2 ANQGSEA. The CDR3 runs 14 residues. V trimming: 4 bases; J trimming: 3 bases; junction bases outside the gene matches: 7. CDR3 DNA: TGCAGCGTTGCGGCTAGCGGTCTTACAGATACGCAGTATTTT. Its translation: CSVAASGLTDTQYF.

The chain has TRBV27 and TRBJ1-4; 9 bases align to TRBD1. The CDR3 sequence is 17 residues long. V trimming: 5 bases; J trimming: 8 bases; junction bases outside the gene matches: 15. Germline loops: CDR1 MNHEY, CDR2 SMNVEV (reference sequence). CDR3 in amino acids: CASSPIATGGAEEKLFF. The CDR3 region has the DNA TGTGCCAGCAGTCCGATTGCAACAGGGGGCGCGGAGGAAAAACTGTTTTTT.

This clonotype has only a few counts. The chain links TRBV4-2 to TRBJ2-2; no clear D gene. The germline V gene has CDR1 LGHNA and CDR2 YNFKEQ. Trimming shortened V by 1 base and J by 1 base, and 7 bases separated the two germline ends. The CDR3 contains 15 residues. The CDR3 is CASSQVIENTGELFF. The CDR3 region has the DNA TGTGCCAGCAGCCAAGTAATAGAGAACACCGGGGAGCTGTTTTTT.

The genes are TRBV28 and TRBJ1-5; a possible D gene is TRBD1 (6 bases). This CDR3 contains 17 residues. V lost 2 bases, J lost 2 bases, and 16 bases lay in between. Looked up from germline, CDR1 is MDHEN and CDR2 is SYDVKM. CDR3 DNA sequence: TGTGCCAGCAGTTTAAGGGGGGGAGTGGTTGGCAATCAGCCCCAGCATTTT. Its translation is CASSLRGGVVGNQPQHF.

This clonotype has just a few counts. This chain joins TRBV6-4 and TRBJ1-2; D unresolved. V lost 0 bases, J lost 4 bases, and 9 bases lay in between. The CDR3 consists of 14 residues. Germline CDR1 and CDR2: MRHNA and SNTAGT. The CDR3 DNA sequence: TGTGCCAGCAGTGACTCGGGGTCCGGCTATGGCTACACCTTC. This sequence encodes CASSDSGSGYGYTF.

The V and J genes are TRBV5-1 and TRBJ2-3, with D unclear. This CDR3 has 14 amino acids. In germline, CDR1 is SGHRS, CDR2 YFSETQ. V dropped 0 bases and J dropped 2 bases, with 7 bases sitting between them. The CDR3 spells CASSLVGLTDTQYF. CDR3 sequence (DNA): TGCGCCAGCAGCTTGGTTGGCCTCACAGATACGCAGTATTTT.

The chain combines TRBV3-1 with TRBJ2-3, with D unresolved. The germline gives CDR1 LGHDT, CDR2 YNNKEL (reference sequence). This CDR3 has 14 residues. V was clipped by 4 bases and J by 2 bases, with 10 bases between them. DNA of the CDR3: TGTGCCAGCAGCCCACCGGACGCCACAGATACGCAGTATTTT. It specifies CASSPPDATDTQYF.

The V call is TRBV25-1, the J call TRBJ2-4; D perhaps matches TRBD1 (6 bases). The CDR3 sequence is 14 residues long. The V gene lost 4 bases and the J gene lost 7 bases, with 14 bases spanning the gap. The germline gives CDR1 MGHDK, CDR2 SYGVNS. Here the CDR3 DNA reads TGTGCCAGCAGTGTTGTGGGGGCTGGGAACATTCAGTACTTC. It encodes CASSVVGAGNIQYF.

This clonotype showed up just a few times. The rearrangement uses TRBV12-3 or TRBV12-4 and TRBJ1-2; D is uncertain. This CDR3 is 13 amino acids long. The V end lost 5 bases, the J end lost 4 bases, and 11 bases lay between the germline ends. This CDR3 is CASSGAGSYGYTF. Written as DNA, the CDR3 is TGTGCCAGCAGTGGAGCTGGTAGCTATGGCTACACCTTC.

The rearrangement joins TRBV3-1 to TRBJ2-7, with 11 bases fitting TRBD2. Germline V gene data show CDR1 as LGHDT and CDR2 as YNNKEL (reference sequence). The ends lost 1 base at V and 12 bases at J; junction bases unmatched: 11. The CDR3 has 15 amino acids. CDR3 coding DNA: TGTGCCAGCAGCCAAGGGGCTACTAGCGGGAGAGTTACGTACTTC. It specifies CASSQGATSGRVTYF.

The V call is TRBV2, the J call TRBJ2-3, with D unclear. V lost 4 bases and J 1 base, leaving 6 bases between the germline ends. The CDR3 extends over 13 amino acids. The germline gives CDR1 SNHLY, CDR2 FYNNEI. This CDR3 is CASSALRTDTQYF. For the CDR3, the DNA is TGTGCCAGCAGTGCATTGCGCACAGATACGCAGTATTTT.

The V gene is TRBV20-1, the J gene TRBJ2-1; 13 positions agree with TRBD2. The CDR3 has 19 residues. The V gene end was trimmed by 4 bases and the J gene end by 2 bases; junction bases not matched to a gene: 14. CDR1 is DFQATT and CDR2 is SNEGSKA in the germline V gene (reference sequence). CDR3 region: CSATTGTSGNYPPYNEQFF. The CDR3 region has the DNA TGCAGTGCTACAACCGGGACTAGCGGGAACTACCCCCCCTACAATGAGCAGTTCTTC.

This clonotype was seen more than once but under ten times. The chain carries TRBV18 and TRBJ2-5; D uncertain. The CDR3 is 14 amino acids. In germline, CDR1 is KGHSH, CDR2 LQKENI. The V and J ends lost 6 bases and 2 bases respectively, with 13 bases between them. CDR3 sequence reads: CASSPRNSQETQYF. For the CDR3, the DNA is TGTGCCAGCTCGCCCAGGAACTCGCAAGAGACCCAGTACTTC. Combining the CDR3 with reference TRBV18 and TRBJ2-5 gives the whole variable domain NAGVMQNPRHLVRRRGQEARLRCSPMKGHSHVYWYRQLPEEGLKFMVYLQKENIIDESGMPKERFSAEFPKEGPSILRIQQVVRGDSAAYFCASSPRNSQETQYFGPGTRLLVL.

This clonotype was observed a handful of times. The chain employs TRBV10-3 and TRBJ2-3; 14 nucleotides line up with TRBD2. J gave up 4 bases and V 10 bases, and 13 bases lay outside the gene matches. Per germline, CDR1 ENHRY and CDR2 SYGVKD. The length of the CDR3 is 17 residues. CDR3: CANPAPGLAGVADTQYF. CDR3 nucleotide sequence: TGTGCCAACCCGGCCCCGGGACTAGCGGGAGTGGCAGATACGCAGTATTTT.